The 30 T cell receptor beta chains given below trace back to one sample, sequenced in a study of identical twins. Each CDR3 protein is one row after TCRdb ran MiXCR on the 5' RACE reads. The sample has roughly 570,000 distinct CDR3 sequences, 9.6% seen once. The same sample was also used in a study of yellow fever vaccine responses in identical twins.

The specimen was PBMCs. These receptors all come from a woman younger than 35 in good health.

This clonotype was seen many times. Written as DNA, the CDR3 is TGTGCCAGCAGTGACCTTTCCCGGAGCACAGATACGCAGTATTTT. It codes for CASSDLSRSTDTQYF. This chain links TRBV12-3 or TRBV12-4 with TRBJ2-3, with D unresolved. There are 15 residues in the CDR3. Deletions cut 5 bases from V and 0 bases from J, with 12 bases between.

In its sample, this clonotype was seen many times. CDR3 DNA sequence: TGTGCCAGCAGCTTGGGGTGGAATACCCAAGCTTTCTTT. Translated: CASSLGWNTQAFF. The chain uses TRBV7-2 and TRBJ1-1; D ambiguous. Germline CDR1 is SGHTA and CDR2 is FQGNSA. This CDR3 is 13 amino acids long. The V and J ends lost 3 bases and 9 bases respectively, with 14 bases between them.

CDR3 DNA sequence: TGTGCCAGCAGAGCGTGGCAGACGCAAGAGACCCAGTACTTC. The encoded protein is CASRAWQTQETQYF. V is TRBV6-2 or TRBV6-3 and J is TRBJ2-5, with D uncertain. Germline loops: CDR1 MNHEY, CDR2 SVGEGT. CDR3 length: 14 amino acids. Trimming pared 6 bases from V and 2 bases from J, leaving 13 bases between.

This clonotype turned up a few times. V and J are TRBV6-1 and TRBJ2-6; D might be TRBD2 (5 bases). V lost 8 bases to trimming and J lost 0 bases, with 14 bases between them. Germline CDR1 reads MNHNS; CDR2 reads SASEGT. CDR3 length: 16 residues. CDR3 loop: CASRESGSSGANVLTF. CDR3 in DNA: TGTGCCAGCCGGGAATCAGGTTCCTCTGGGGCCAACGTCCTGACTTTC.

This clonotype was found many times. The chain employs TRBV12-3 or TRBV12-4 and TRBJ2-2, with 8 bases matching TRBD1. The CDR3 spans 15 residues. With V trimmed by 4 bases and J by 6 bases, 7 bases remained unmatched. The CDR3 DNA reads as TGTGCCAGCAGTTGGGGCCCAGGGGGCCCCGGGGAGCTGTTTTTT. Translating gives CASSWGPGGPGELFF.

This clonotype occurred many times. V is TRBV7-9 and J is TRBJ2-5; D possibly corresponds to TRBD1 (5 bases). CDR1 is SEHNR, CDR2 FQNEAQ, per germline (reference sequence). This CDR3 has 13 residues. Trimming took off 7 bases at V and 4 bases at J, with 13 bases between the two ends. The CDR3: CASNPSRGETQYF. The CDR3 DNA sequence: TGTGCCAGCAACCCTAGTAGGGGAGAGACCCAGTACTTC.

This clonotype was observed many times. V gene TRBV28 combines with J gene TRBJ2-1, with 9 bases fitting TRBD1. Germline V gene sequence: CDR1 MDHEN, CDR2 SYDVKM. CDR3 length equals 16 residues. The V and J ends lost 2 bases and 8 bases, in that order; junction bases with no gene match: 10. CDR3 sequence (DNA): TGTGCCAGCAGTTTAGCTCGGGACAGGGTCAACTATGAGCAGTTCTTC. Its translation is CASSLARDRVNYEQFF.

This clonotype was detected only a few times. V gene TRBV6-2 or TRBV6-3 combines with J gene TRBJ1-2, with D perhaps matching TRBD1 (6 bases). V lost 11 bases, J lost 3 bases, and 10 bases lay in between. This CDR3 comprises 11 residues. CDR1 is MNHEY and CDR2 is SVGEGT in the germline V gene. The CDR3 nucleotides are TGTGCCGCGGGGGCCGACTATGGCTACACCTTC. Protein sequence: CAAGADYGYTF.

This clonotype was found a few times. The V gene is TRBV7-9, the J gene TRBJ1-1; 7 bases are shared with TRBD1. The CDR3 spans 15 residues. V lost 5 bases to trimming and J lost 1 base; unmatched junction nucleotides: 7. Germline CDR1 SEHNR, CDR2 FQNEAQ (reference sequence). CDR3 loop: CASSQRGQRNTEAFF. In nucleotides, the CDR3 is TGTGCCAGCAGCCAACGGGGACAGAGGAACACTGAAGCTTTCTTT.

The rearrangement joins TRBV2 to TRBJ1-5; TRBD1 aligns across 7 bases. The CDR3 runs 15 residues. Losses at the gene ends were 3 bases for V and 6 bases for J; bases not matched to a gene: 8. CDR1 is SNHLY, CDR2 FYNNEI, per germline. The CDR3 loop reads CASSDFIGGSQPQHF. The CDR3 nucleotides read TGTGCCAGCAGTGATTTCATAGGGGGCAGTCAGCCCCAGCATTTT.

This clonotype was seen only a few times. The genes are TRBV11-2 and TRBJ1-1; D is possibly TRBD1 (5 bases). The V gene's germline CDR1 is SGHAT and CDR2 FQNNGV. The CDR3 length is 18 residues. V lost 5 bases to trimming and J lost 1 base, with 23 bases between them. The chain's CDR3 is CASSAGRARAGWNTEAFF. CDR3 nucleotides: TGTGCCAGCAGCGCGGGAAGGGCCAGGGCAGGGTGGAACACTGAAGCTTTCTTT.

In the case of this clonotype: A junction boundary mismatches the germline segment, possibly from a read error. The chain recombines TRBV6-5 with TRBJ2-1, with D hard to call. Germline values: CDR1 MNHEY, CDR2 SVGAGI. The CDR3 covers 14 residues. CDR3 DNA: TGTACCAGCAGTTACGGTCAGGAGTACAATGAGCAGTTCTTC. Its translation: CTSSYGQEYNEQFF.

This clonotype turned up a few times. The chain has TRBV6-2 or TRBV6-3 and TRBJ2-5; D possibly corresponds to TRBD2 (7 bases). CDR1 and CDR2 from the germline V gene are MNHEY and SVGEGT. The CDR3 consists of 14 residues. The V end lost 4 bases, the J end lost 5 bases, and 14 bases lay between the germline ends. The CDR3 loop reads CASSSPGGPETQYF. The DNA of the CDR3 is TGTGCCAGCAGTTCCCCCGGGGGGCCGGAGACCCAGTACTTC.

This clonotype was detected many times. The chain employs TRBV10-3 and TRBJ2-5; D is uncertain. CDR1 ENHRY and CDR2 SYGVKD come from the germline V gene. Trimming took off 2 bases at V and 5 bases at J, with 9 bases between the two ends. This CDR3 comprises 13 residues. In DNA form, the CDR3 reads TGTGCCATCAGTGAGCCCCCCTCTGAGACCCAGTACTTC. Encoded protein: CAISEPPSETQYF.

This clonotype appeared many times. The V and J genes are TRBV20-1 and TRBJ1-1, with 7 positions matching TRBD1. V shed 1 base and J 7 bases; nucleotides not matched to a gene: 0. This CDR3 spans 11 amino acids. The germline V gene has CDR1 DFQATT and CDR2 SNEGSKA (reference sequence). The CDR3 DNA reads TGCAGTGCTAGAGGACAGGGTGAAGCTTTCTTT. Amino acid sequence: CSARGQGEAFF.

Only a few counts were recorded for this clonotype. This chain uses TRBV5-1 with TRBJ2-5; 8 nucleotides match TRBD1. The CDR3 length is 14 residues. The V and J ends lost 3 bases and 1 base, in that order; junction bases with no gene match: 2. The germline gives CDR1 SGHRS, CDR2 YFSETQ. Written as DNA, the CDR3 is TGCGCCAGCAGCTCGGGACAGGTCCAAGAGACCCAGTACTTC. It yields the protein CASSSGQVQETQYF.

This clonotype occurred many times. This chain connects TRBV20-1 to TRBJ2-7, with 9 bases lining up with TRBD2. Germline assignment: CDR1 DFQATT and CDR2 SNEGSKA (reference sequence). V lost 1 base, J lost 7 bases, and 17 bases stayed unmatched. CDR3 length: 17 residues. In DNA form, the CDR3 reads TGCAGTGCTAGAGGGTTGGCGGGAGGGACGGGGTATTGGGAGCAGTACTTC. This codes for CSARGLAGGTGYWEQYF.

This clonotype was detected a few times. The rearrangement uses TRBV12-3 or TRBV12-4 and TRBJ2-2; 7 bases match TRBD2. The junction had 10 bases not matched to a gene; V was cut back by 4 bases and J by 5 bases. The CDR3 is 16 amino acids. The chain's CDR3 is CASSSPPSGSTGELFF. The CDR3 DNA reads TGTGCCAGCAGTTCCCCGCCTAGCGGTTCTACCGGGGAGCTGTTTTTT.

A few counts support this clonotype. This chain links TRBV7-8 with TRBJ2-6, with D unclear. The CDR3 totals 16 residues. Germline assignment: CDR1 SGHVS and CDR2 FQNEAQ. With 3 bases removed from V and 2 bases from J, the gap between germline ends came to 11 bases. The CDR3 loop reads CASSLVPGPGANVLTF. For the CDR3, the DNA is TGTGCCAGCAGCTTGGTGCCCGGTCCTGGGGCCAACGTCCTGACTTTC.

This clonotype was observed a few times. The V and J genes are TRBV20-1 and TRBJ2-7; D assignment may be TRBD1 or TRBD2 (6 bases each). The CDR3 runs 13 residues. Between the trimmed V and J ends, which lost 6 bases and 2 bases, there was a span of 14 bases. Germline V gene sequence: CDR1 DFQATT, CDR2 SNEGSKA (reference sequence). Here the CDR3 DNA reads TGCAGTGCCCATTCGGGGGCCGCCTACGAGCAGTACTTC. Translated: CSAHSGAAYEQYF.

V is TRBV19 and J is TRBJ2-1, with D possibly being TRBD2 (7 bases). The V end lost 3 bases, the J end lost 8 bases, and 14 bases lay between the germline ends. CDR3 length: 14 residues. Germline values: CDR1 LNHDA, CDR2 SQIVND (reference sequence). CDR3: CASSIRGAYYEQFF. In DNA, the CDR3 is TGTGCCAGTAGTATCCGGGGGGCTTACTATGAGCAGTTCTTC.

V usage is TRBV4-2 and J usage is TRBJ2-1; 10 positions agree with TRBD2. Trimming cost V 2 bases and J 5 bases; bases outside gene matches: 3. The CDR3 consists of 15 residues. Germline assignment: CDR1 LGHNA and CDR2 YNFKEQ. Written as DNA, the CDR3 is TGTGCCAGCAGCCAATATCTAGCGGGAGACAATGAGCAGTTCTTC. Its protein product is CASSQYLAGDNEQFF.

This clonotype was found many times. The J gene is TRBJ2-7, the V gene TRBV12-3 or TRBV12-4; 8 bases are shared with TRBD1. This CDR3 is 16 amino acids long. V lost 6 bases to trimming and J lost 4 bases; unmatched junction nucleotides: 14. The CDR3 reads CASSLLVGQAIYEQYF. The CDR3 coding sequence is TGTGCCAGCAGCCTACTCGTGGGACAGGCGATTTACGAGCAGTACTTC.

This clonotype was detected only a few times. The rearrangement uses TRBV10-1 and TRBJ2-1; TRBD2 matches at 9 bases. V shed 3 bases, J shed 8 bases, and the junction held 8 bases outside the gene matches. CDR3 length: 15 amino acids. Germline values: CDR1 WNHNN, CDR2 SYGVQD (reference sequence). CDR3 sequence (DNA): TGCGCCAGCAGTGAAGGTCTAGCGGGATCGGATGAGCAGTTCTTC. Residues: CASSEGLAGSDEQFF.

The chain links TRBV11-3 to TRBJ2-1, with 9 positions matching TRBD2. Germline V gene sequence: CDR1 SGHNT, CDR2 YENEEA. The ends lost 4 bases at V and 7 bases at J; junction bases unmatched: 8. The CDR3 length is 15 residues. DNA of the CDR3: TGTGCCAGCAGCTCCGACACCCTAGCGGGAAATGAGCAGTTCTTC. Its protein product is CASSSDTLAGNEQFF.

This clonotype turned up a few times. The chain combines TRBV5-1 with TRBJ2-3; 9 nucleotides agree with TRBD2. From germline, CDR1 is SGHRS and CDR2 YFSETQ. This CDR3 region has 15 residues. Losses at the gene ends were 0 bases for V and 5 bases for J; bases not matched to a gene: 4. The CDR3 sequence: CASSLEGSGGDTQYF. The DNA for the CDR3 is TGCGCCAGCAGCTTGGAAGGTAGCGGGGGAGATACGCAGTATTTT.

The chain links TRBV7-2 to TRBJ2-5; D might be TRBD1 (5 bases). This CDR3 comprises 16 residues. The germline V and J ends were trimmed by 1 base and 3 bases, with 15 bases remaining between them. Germline lookup yields CDR1 SGHTA and CDR2 FQGNSA. CDR3 sequence: CASSLVGQGLKETQYF. The CDR3 DNA reads as TGTGCCAGCAGCTTAGTTGGTCAGGGTTTGAAAGAGACCCAGTACTTC.

To note about this clonotype: Given a much more abundant clone one base away, this may be a read error. V and J are TRBV20-1 and TRBJ2-3, with TRBD1 matching over 10 bases. CDR1 is DFQATT and CDR2 is SNEGSKA in the germline V gene (reference sequence). This CDR3 region has 16 residues. The CDR3 spells CCAESGGTGGTDTQYF. As DNA, the CDR3 is TGCTGTGCTGAGTCTGGAGGGACAGGGGGCACAGATACGCAGTATTTT.

The V gene is TRBV5-5, the J gene TRBJ2-7, with D possibly matching TRBD2 (5 bases). Germline V gene lookup returns CDR1 SGHKS and CDR2 YYEKEE (reference sequence). Deletions cut 0 bases from V and 3 bases from J, with 16 bases between. The CDR3 totals 16 residues. CDR3 DNA sequence: TGTGCCAGCAGCTTGGTGAGGGTATCCTCGGTCTACGAGCAGTACTTC. Translation: CASSLVRVSSVYEQYF.

The chain recombines TRBV7-2 with TRBJ2-1; 7 bases match TRBD1. This CDR3 comprises 16 residues. Unmatched junction bases numbered 14, after V lost 6 bases and J lost 6 bases. The germline CDR1 and CDR2 sequences are SGHTA and FQGNSA. DNA of the CDR3: TGTGCCAGCAGTCGACTGGGGGACAGTTTGATCAATGAGCAGTTCTTC. This codes for CASSRLGDSLINEQFF.